One sample yielded the 9 T cell receptor beta chains listed below, sequenced in a study of T cell clones after liver transplantation. Libraries were prepared by immunoSEQ multiplex PCR; TCRdb keeps only in-frame clonotypes and omits some of them. The sample comprises 85,000 to 110,000 clones, around 84% of which are singletons, and about 3% rests with the top ten. The source was CD4+ T cells from blood, collected about 50 months after liver transplant. The source of these receptors is a human patient who received a liver transplant. A share of the T cells may be of graft donor origin.

This rearrangement joins TRBV5-1 to TRBJ2-2, with TRBD1 matching 8 bases. The CDR3 runs 15 residues. The V gene's germline CDR1 is SGHRS and CDR2 YFSETQ. The J segment lost 6 bases and the V segment lost 4 bases, leaving 8 bases of the junction unmatched. The DNA for the CDR3 is TGCGCCAGCAGCCCCGGGCAGGGGGCCCCCGGGGAGCTGTTTTTT. Its protein product is CASSPGQGAPGELFF.

The J gene is TRBJ2-1, the V gene TRBV4-2; perhaps D is TRBD1 or TRBD2 (5 bases each). Trimming removed 4 bases from V and 5 bases from J, with 12 bases in between. This CDR3 spans 14 amino acids. Per germline, CDR1 LGHNA and CDR2 YNFKEQ. Here the CDR3 DNA reads TGTGCCAGCAGCCCTCGAGGGGCCAACAATGAGCAGTTCTTC. It yields the protein CASSPRGANNEQFF.

V usage is TRBV2 and J usage is TRBJ1-4; D gene ambiguous. Looked up from germline, CDR1 is SNHLY and CDR2 is FYNNEI. This CDR3 is 13 amino acids long. Trimming pared 4 bases from V and 5 bases from J, leaving 8 bases between. CDR3 loop: CASSVVRNEKLFF. Written as DNA, the CDR3 is TGTGCCAGCAGTGTCGTCAGAAATGAAAAACTGTTTTTT.

The chain joins TRBV25-1 to TRBJ2-7; 10 bases align to TRBD1. The CDR3 sequence is 15 residues long. Germline assignment: CDR1 MGHDK and CDR2 SYGVNS. Trimming removed 6 bases from V and 2 bases from J; junction bases left unmatched: 7. CDR3 in amino acids: CASRVGTGATYEQYF. In DNA form, the CDR3 reads TGTGCCAGCAGGGTGGGGACAGGGGCTACCTACGAGCAGTACTTC.

Worth noting for this clone: Other nucleotide sequences in the sample specify the same CDR3. This rearrangement joins TRBV5-1 to TRBJ2-2; D is possibly TRBD1 or TRBD2 (5 bases each). The CDR3 runs 15 residues. With 4 bases removed from V and 3 bases from J, the gap between germline ends came to 13 bases. Germline assignment: CDR1 SGHRS and CDR2 YFSETQ. CDR3 coding DNA: TGCGCCAGCAGCATGCGAGGGGCGGACACCGGGGAGCTGTTTTTT. It translates to CASSMRGADTGELFF.

The chain couples TRBV15 to TRBJ2-5; 9 bases fit TRBD1. V dropped 5 bases and J dropped 4; count of bases not matched to a gene: 8. CDR1 is LNHNV and CDR2 is YYDKDF in the germline V gene (reference sequence). The CDR3 is 15 residues long. CDR3 protein: CATSADRGAGETQYF. CDR3 nucleotides: TGTGCCACCAGCGCCGACAGGGGGGCGGGAGAGACCCAGTACTTC.

The chain combines TRBV9 with TRBJ1-1; possible D gene TRBD1, 5 bases. Trimming removed 3 bases at V and 6 bases at J, with 18 bases between. The CDR3 is 15 amino acids. Germline V gene lookup returns CDR1 SGDLS and CDR2 YYNGEE. This CDR3 is CASSAGPGREAEAFF. As DNA, the CDR3 is TGTGCCAGCAGCGCGGGACCGGGGAGGGAGGCTGAAGCTTTCTTT.

The chain has TRBV14 and TRBJ1-3; perhaps TRBD1 as D (6 bases). Germline assignment: CDR1 SGHDN and CDR2 FVKESK. The CDR3 totals 15 residues. V gave up 1 base and J gave up 3 bases, with 10 bases separating them. The chain's CDR3 is CASSQVQGIGNTIYF. For the CDR3, the DNA is TGTGCCAGCAGCCAAGTTCAGGGGATTGGAAACACCATATATTTT.

Details on this clone: Compared with germline, one end of the junction differs, possibly owing to a read error. The chain links TRBV5-6 to TRBJ2-1; possibly TRBD2 for D (6 bases). The V gene's germline CDR1 is SGHDT and CDR2 YYEEEE. The CDR3 extends over 15 amino acids. Here the CDR3 reads CASTLGGTPYNEQFF. CDR3 DNA sequence: TGTGCCAGCACCTTGGGAGGCACCCCCTACAATGAGCAGTTCTTC.